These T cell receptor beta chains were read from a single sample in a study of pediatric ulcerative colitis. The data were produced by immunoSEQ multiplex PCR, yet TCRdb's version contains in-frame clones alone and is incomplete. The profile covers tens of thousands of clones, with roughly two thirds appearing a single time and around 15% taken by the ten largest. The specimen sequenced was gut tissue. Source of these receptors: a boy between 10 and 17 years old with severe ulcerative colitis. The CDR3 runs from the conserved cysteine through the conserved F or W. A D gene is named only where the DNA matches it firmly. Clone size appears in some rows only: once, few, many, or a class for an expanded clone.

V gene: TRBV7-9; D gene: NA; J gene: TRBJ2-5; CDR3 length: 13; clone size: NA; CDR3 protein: CAAARGAGETQYF; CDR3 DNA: TGTGCCGCGGCCCGAGGGGCTGGGGAGACCCAGTACTTC
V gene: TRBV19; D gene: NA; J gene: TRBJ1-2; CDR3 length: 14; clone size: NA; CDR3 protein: CAIHATEGGYGYTF; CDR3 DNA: TGTGCCATCCACGCGACGGAGGGGGGTTATGGCTACACCTTC
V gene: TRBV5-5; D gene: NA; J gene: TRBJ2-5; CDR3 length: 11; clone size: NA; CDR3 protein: CASSLQETQYF; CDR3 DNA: TGTGCCAGCAGCTTGCAAGAGACCCAGTACTTC
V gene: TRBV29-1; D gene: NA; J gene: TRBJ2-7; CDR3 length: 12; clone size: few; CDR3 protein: CSARESSYEQYF; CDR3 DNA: TGCAGCGCCAGGGAGAGCTCCTACGAGCAGTACTTC
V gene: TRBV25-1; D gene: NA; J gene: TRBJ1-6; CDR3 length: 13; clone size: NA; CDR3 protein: CASSEYAGSPLHF; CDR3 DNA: TGTGCCAGCAGTGAATACGCAGGTTCACCCCTCCACTTT
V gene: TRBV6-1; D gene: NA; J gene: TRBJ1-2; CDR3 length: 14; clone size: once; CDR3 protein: CASFSPGRLGGYTF; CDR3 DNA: TGTGCCAGCTTCTCCCCAGGCCGCCTCGGCGGCTACACCTTC
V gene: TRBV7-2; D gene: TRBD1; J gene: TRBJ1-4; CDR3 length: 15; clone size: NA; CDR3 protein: CASSPTRTGWEKLFF; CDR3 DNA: TGTGCCAGCAGCCCGACCCGGACAGGGTGGGAAAAACTGTTTTTT
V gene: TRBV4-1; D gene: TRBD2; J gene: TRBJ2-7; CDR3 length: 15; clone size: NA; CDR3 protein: CASSSPGSGGYEQYF; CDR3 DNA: TGCGCCAGCAGCAGCCCGGGGAGCGGGGGCTACGAGCAGTACTTC
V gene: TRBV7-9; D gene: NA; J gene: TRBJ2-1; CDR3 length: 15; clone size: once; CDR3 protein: CASSPGGRGLREQFF; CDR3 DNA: TGTGCCAGCAGCCCCGGTGGGCGGGGGCTCCGTGAGCAGTTCTTC
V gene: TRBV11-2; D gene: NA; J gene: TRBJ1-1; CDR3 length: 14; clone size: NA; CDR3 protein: CASRIPGALPGAFF; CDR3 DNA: TGTGCCAGCAGAATACCGGGGGCGCTGCCTGGAGCTTTCTTT
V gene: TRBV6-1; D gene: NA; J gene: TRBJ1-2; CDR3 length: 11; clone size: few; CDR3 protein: CASTARYGYTF; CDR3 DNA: TGTGCCAGCACGGCCCGCTATGGCTACACCTTC
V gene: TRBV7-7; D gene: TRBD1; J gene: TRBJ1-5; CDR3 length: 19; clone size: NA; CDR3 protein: CASILKSGTDHLSNQPQHF; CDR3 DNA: TGTGCCAGCATCCTTAAGTCCGGGACAGACCATCTTAGCAATCAGCCCCAGCATTTT
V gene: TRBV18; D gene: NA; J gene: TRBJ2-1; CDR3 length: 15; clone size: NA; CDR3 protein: CASSPTMGTYNEQFF; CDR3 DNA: TGTGCCAGCTCACCTACTATGGGGACTTACAATGAGCAGTTCTTC
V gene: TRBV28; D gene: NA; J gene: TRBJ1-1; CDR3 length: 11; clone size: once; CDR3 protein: CASSLSGEAFF; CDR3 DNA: TGTGCCAGCAGTTTGTCAGGGGAAGCTTTCTTT
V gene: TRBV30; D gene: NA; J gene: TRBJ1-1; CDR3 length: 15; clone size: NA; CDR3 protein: CAWSQGTGWVTEAFF; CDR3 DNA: TGTGCCTGGAGTCAAGGTACGGGTTGGGTCACTGAAGCTTTCTTT
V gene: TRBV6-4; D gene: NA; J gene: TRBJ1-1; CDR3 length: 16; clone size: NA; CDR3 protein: CASSALKFKMNTEAFF; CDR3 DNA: TGTGCCAGCAGTGCCTTAAAATTCAAGATGAACACTGAAGCTTTCTTT
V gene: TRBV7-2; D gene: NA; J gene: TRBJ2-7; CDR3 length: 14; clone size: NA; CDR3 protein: CASSLAGSGYEQYF; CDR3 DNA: TGTGCCAGCAGCTTAGCGGGGAGCGGCTACGAGCAGTACTTC
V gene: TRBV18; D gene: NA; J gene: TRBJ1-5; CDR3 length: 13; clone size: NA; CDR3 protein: CASSPGLNQPQHF; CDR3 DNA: TGTGCCAGCTCACCGGGGCTAAATCAGCCCCAGCATTTT
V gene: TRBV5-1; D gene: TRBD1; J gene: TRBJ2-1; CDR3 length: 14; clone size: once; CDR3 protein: CASSWVTGDNEQFF; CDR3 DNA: TGCGCCAGCAGCTGGGTGACAGGGGATAATGAGCAGTTCTTC
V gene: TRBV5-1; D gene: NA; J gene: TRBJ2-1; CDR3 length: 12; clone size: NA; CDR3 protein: CASCGVPDEQFF; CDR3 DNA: TGCGCCAGCTGTGGGGTACCAGATGAGCAGTTCTTC
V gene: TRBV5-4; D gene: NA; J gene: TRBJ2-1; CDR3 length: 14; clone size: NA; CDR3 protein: CASSPGIQRDEQFF; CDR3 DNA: TGTGCCAGCAGCCCGGGGATTCAGAGGGATGAGCAGTTCTTC
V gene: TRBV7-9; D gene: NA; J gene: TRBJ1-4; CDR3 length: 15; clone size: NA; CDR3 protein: CASSSLQDGREKLFF; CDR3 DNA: TGTGCCAGCAGCTCACTCCAGGACGGGCGGGAAAAACTGTTTTTT
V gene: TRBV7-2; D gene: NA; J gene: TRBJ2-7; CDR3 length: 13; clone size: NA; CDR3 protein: CASSLGLSYEQYF; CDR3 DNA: TGTGCCAGCAGCTTGGGGCTTTCCTACGAGCAGTACTTC
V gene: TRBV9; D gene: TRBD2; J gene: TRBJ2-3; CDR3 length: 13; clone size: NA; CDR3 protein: CASSRTSEDTQYF; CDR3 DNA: TGTGCCAGCTCCAGGACTAGCGAGGATACGCAGTATTTT
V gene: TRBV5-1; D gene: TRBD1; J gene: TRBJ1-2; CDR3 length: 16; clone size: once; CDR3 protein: CASSYWSMGQGNGYTF; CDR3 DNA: TGCGCCAGCAGCTACTGGTCTATGGGACAGGGGAATGGCTACACCTTC
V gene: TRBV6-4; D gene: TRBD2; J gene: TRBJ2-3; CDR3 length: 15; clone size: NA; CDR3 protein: CASSKLAGGTDTQYF; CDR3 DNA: TGTGCCAGCAGTAAACTAGCGGGGGGCACAGATACGCAGTATTTT
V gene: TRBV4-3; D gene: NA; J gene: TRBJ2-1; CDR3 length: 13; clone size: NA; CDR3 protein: CASSQKRAHEQFF; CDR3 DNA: TGCGCCAGCAGCCAAAAAAGGGCCCATGAGCAGTTCTTC
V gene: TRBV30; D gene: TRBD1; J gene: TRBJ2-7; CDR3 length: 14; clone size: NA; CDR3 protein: CAWSDRVPTYEQYF; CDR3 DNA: TGTGCCTGGAGCGACAGGGTCCCCACCTACGAGCAGTACTTC
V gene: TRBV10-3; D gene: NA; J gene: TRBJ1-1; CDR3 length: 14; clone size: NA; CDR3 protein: CAISEANRAPEAFF; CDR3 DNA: TGTGCCATCAGTGAGGCAAACAGGGCTCCCGAAGCTTTCTTT
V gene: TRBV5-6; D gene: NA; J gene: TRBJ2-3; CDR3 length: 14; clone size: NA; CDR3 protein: CASSLATSTDTQYF; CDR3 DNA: TGTGCCAGCAGCTTAGCGACTAGCACAGATACGCAGTATTTT
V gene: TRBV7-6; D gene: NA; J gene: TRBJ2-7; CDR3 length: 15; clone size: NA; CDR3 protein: CASSPTPVQGNEQYF; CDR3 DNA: TGTGCCAGCAGCCCAACCCCGGTACAGGGAAACGAGCAGTACTTC
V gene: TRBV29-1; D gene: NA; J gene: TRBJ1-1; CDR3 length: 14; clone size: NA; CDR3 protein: CSVGTRVSGTEAFF; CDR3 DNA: TGCAGCGTTGGAACCAGGGTATCCGGCACTGAAGCTTTCTTT
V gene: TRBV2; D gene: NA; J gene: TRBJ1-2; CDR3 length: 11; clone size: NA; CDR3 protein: CAREGYYGYTF; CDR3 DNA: TGTGCCAGGGAGGGGTACTATGGCTACACCTTC
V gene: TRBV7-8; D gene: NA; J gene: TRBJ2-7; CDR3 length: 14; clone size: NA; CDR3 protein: CASSFRDLLGEQYF; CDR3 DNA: TGTGCCAGCAGCTTCCGAGACCTCCTCGGCGAGCAGTACTTC